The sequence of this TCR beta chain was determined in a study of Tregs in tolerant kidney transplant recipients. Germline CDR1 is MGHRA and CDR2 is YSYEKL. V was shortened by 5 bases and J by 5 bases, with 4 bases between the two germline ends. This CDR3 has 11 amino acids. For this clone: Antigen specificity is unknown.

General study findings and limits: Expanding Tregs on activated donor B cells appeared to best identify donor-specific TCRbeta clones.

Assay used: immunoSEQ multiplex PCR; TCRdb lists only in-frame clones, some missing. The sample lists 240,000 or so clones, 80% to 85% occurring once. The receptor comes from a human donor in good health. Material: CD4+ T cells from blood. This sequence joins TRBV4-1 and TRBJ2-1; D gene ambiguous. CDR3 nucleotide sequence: TGCGCCAGCAGCTTGAACAATGAGCAGTTCTTC. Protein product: CASSLNNEQFF.